This is a list of T cell receptor beta chains from one sample in a study of T cell responses to AZD1222 COVID-19 vaccine. Repertoires were generated with immunoSEQ multiplex PCR, while TCRdb's copy carries only in-frame clones and drops some. The profile shows some 45,000 clones, 90% of them singletons. Sequences were derived from peripheral blood, sampled 28 days after the second AZD1222 dose. All receptors derive from an adult who received the AZD1222 COVID-19 vaccine. Both conserved end residues are part of each CDR3. D genes are given only for firm matches. Size is omitted from some rows. Given values are once, few, many or a class for expanded clones.

>TRBJ2-2|.|TRBV6-2/TRBV6-3|.
TGTGCCAGCAGTTACGAGAGGAAAGGGACCGGGGAGCTGTTTTTT
CASSYERKGTGELFF
>TRBJ2-2|.|TRBV6-5|TRBD1
TGTGCCAGCAGGCCCCGGGACAGAGACACCGGGGAGCTGTTTTTT
CASRPRDRDTGELFF
>TRBJ1-5|.|TRBV19|.
TGTGCCAGTAGTTCCAGACAAGGCAATCAGCCCCAGCATTTT
CASSSRQGNQPQHF
>TRBJ1-1|.|TRBV5-1|.
TGCGCCAGCAGCTCAAACAGGGATAAGGGCACTGAAGCTTTCTTT
CASSSNRDKGTEAFF
>TRBJ2-7|.|TRBV7-2|.
TGTGCCAGCAGCCCGCCCCGGGACGACGAGCAGTACTTC
CASSPPRDDEQYF
>TRBJ1-1|.|TRBV16|.
TGTGCCAGCAGCCAATTAACGATGAACACTGAAGCTTTCTTT
CASSQLTMNTEAFF
>TRBJ2-1|.|TRBV3-1/TRBV3-2|.
TGTGCCAGCAGCCAAGACAGTGCCCCTAGATACAATGAGCAGTTCTTC
CASSQDSAPRYNEQFF
>TRBJ1-1|.|TRBV30|.
TGTGCCTGGAGTTTATTAACGGGGATCGCTGAAGCTTTCTTT
CAWSLLTGIAEAFF
>TRBJ2-1|.|TRBV5-4|TRBD2
TGTGCCAGCAGCCGGGCTAGCGGGGACAATGAGCAGTTCTTC
CASSRASGDNEQFF
>TRBJ2-7|.|TRBV2|.
TGTGCCAGCAGGCAGGACAGCGCCGAGCAGTACTTC
CASRQDSAEQYF
>TRBJ2-5|.|TRBV4-1|.
TGCGCCAGCAGCCAAGATAGCATGGCTAACCTCCAAGAGACCCAGTACTTC
CASSQDSMANLQETQYF
>TRBJ2-6|.|TRBV11-2|.
TGTGCCAGCAGCTCTCAAAGTGCTGGGGCCAACGTCCTGACTTTC
CASSSQSAGANVLTF
>TRBJ1-6|.|TRBV5-1|.
TGCGCCAGCAGCTTGGCAGGCATCTCACCCCTCCACTTT
CASSLAGISPLHF
>TRBJ1-1|.|TRBV7-9|.
TGTGCCAGCAGCCTTCCGGGACCGCGTGAAGCTTTCTTT
CASSLPGPREAFF
>TRBJ1-6|.|TRBV6-5|TRBD1
TGTGCCAGCAGACCGGGACAGAATTCACCCCTCCACTTT
CASRPGQNSPLHF
>TRBJ2-3|.|TRBV19|.
TGTGCCAGTAGTAGGGTGGGGAGCACAGATACGCAGTATTTT
CASSRVGSTDTQYF
>TRBJ1-6|.|TRBV10-3|.
TGTGCCATCAGTGCTCCCGGCCAGAATAATTCACCCCTCCACTTT
CAISAPGQNNSPLHF
>TRBJ1-1|.|TRBV6-5|.
TGTGCCAGCAGTCCCCCCCAAACCAGGGCTGAAGCTTTCTTT
CASSPPQTRAEAFF
>TRBJ1-6|.|TRBV7-2|TRBD1
TGTGCCAGCAGCTTAGTCACGGCAGGGGGTTCACCCCTCCACTTT
CASSLVTAGGSPLHF
>TRBJ2-1|.|TRBV6-2/TRBV6-3|TRBD2
TGTGCCAGCAGCCCCAATACCCCTAGCGGGGGGGCCAATGAGCAGTTCTTC
CASSPNTPSGGANEQFF
>TRBJ1-2|.|TRBV4-2|.
TGTGCCAGCAGCCAAGAAAACACCTTCGGGTATGGCTACACCTTC
CASSQENTFGYGYTF
>TRBJ1-1|.|TRBV5-1|TRBD1
TGCGCCAGCAGCTTGCACTACAGGGGGCCAAACACTGAAGCTTTCTTT
CASSLHYRGPNTEAFF
>TRBJ1-2|.|TRBV30|.
TGTGCCTGGAGTGTAAGGGACAACTATGGCTACACCTTC
CAWSVRDNYGYTF
>TRBJ2-2|.|TRBV3-1/TRBV3-2|TRBD2
TGTGCCAGCAGCCGTCTAGCGGGGGGGTTCACCGGGGAGCTGTTTTTT
CASSRLAGGFTGELFF
>TRBJ1-4|.|TRBV30|.
TGTGCCTGGAATAGGGATCTTAATGAAAAACTGTTTTTT
CAWNRDLNEKLFF
>TRBJ1-3|.|TRBV9|.
TGTGCCAGCAGCGTAGTACCGGGGGCGCCAGGAAACACCATATATTTT
CASSVVPGAPGNTIYF
>TRBJ1-2|.|TRBV19|TRBD1
TGTGCCAGTAGTCCCCGCTACAGGGGAAACTATGGCTACACCTTC
CASSPRYRGNYGYTF
>TRBJ1-3|.|TRBV5-8|.
TGTGCCAGCAGCACCTCTTTGGCCAGCTTCTCTGGAAACACCATATATTTT
CASSTSLASFSGNTIYF
>TRBJ2-3|.|TRBV6-5|TRBD1
TGTGCCAGTCGGACAGGCCTTTCTAGCACAGATACGCAGTATTTT
CASRTGLSSTDTQYF
>TRBJ1-1|.|TRBV3-1/TRBV3-2|TRBD1
TGTGCCAGCAGCAAAACAGGGGGCCTTGCGAACACTGAAGCTTTCTTT
CASSKTGGLANTEAFF
>TRBJ1-3|.|TRBV18|.
TGTGCCAGCTCACCGAAAACGATCAGCTCTGGAAACACCATATATTTT
CASSPKTISSGNTIYF
>TRBJ2-3|medium-sized|TRBV12-3/TRBV12-4|.
TGTGCCAGCAGTCTCGGTGGGACGCAGTATTTT
CASSLGGTQYF
>TRBJ2-3|.|TRBV11-2|.
TGTGCCAGCAGCAACACAGATACGCAGTATTTT
CASSNTDTQYF
>TRBJ1-5|.|TRBV2|TRBD1
TGTGCCAGCAGGGCCGGACAGGCGATTAATCAGCCCCAGCATTTT
CASRAGQAINQPQHF
>TRBJ2-1|.|TRBV20-1|.
TGCAGTGCTAGTTTCCGGGGGGCCGGAAATGAGCAGTTCTTC
CSASFRGAGNEQFF
>TRBJ2-5|.|TRBV5-1|.
TGCGCCAGCAGACCGGTGGGGGAAGAGACCCAGTACTTC
CASRPVGEETQYF
>TRBJ2-1|.|TRBV5-6|.
TGTGCCAGCAGCTCCCCCGCCGGCAGGGGCAATGAGCAGTTCTTC
CASSSPAGRGNEQFF
>TRBJ2-7|.|TRBV18|.
TGTGCCAGCTCACCTCAGAACAGGAGTCCTTACGAGCAGTACTTC
CASSPQNRSPYEQYF
>TRBJ1-2|.|TRBV29-1|.
TGCAGCGTAGGGGACGGTCGAGGGGATGGCTACACCTTC
CSVGDGRGDGYTF
>TRBJ2-2|.|TRBV5-1|.
TGCGCCAGCAGCCCGGGGCGGATTATAAACACCGGGGAGCTGTTTTTT
CASSPGRIINTGELFF
>TRBJ1-6|.|TRBV27|TRBD1
TGTGCCAGCAGTTCCCCTCAGGGGGCTCAGAATTCACCCCTCCACTTT
CASSSPQGAQNSPLHF
>TRBJ2-1|.|TRBV7-9|TRBD2
TGTGCCAGCGGACCGCTGACTAGCGAGAATGAGCAGTTCTTC
CASGPLTSENEQFF
>TRBJ1-3|.|TRBV6-5|TRBD1
TGTGCCAGCAGTTACCTTCGACAGGGGAGGGGAAACACCATATATTTT
CASSYLRQGRGNTIYF
>TRBJ2-2|.|TRBV11-2|.
TGTGCCAGCAGCTTAGATCGAGCCGGGGAGCTGTTTTTT
CASSLDRAGELFF
>TRBJ1-1|.|TRBV29-1|.
TGCAGCGTTGGGGTCACTGAAGCTTTCTTT
CSVGVTEAFF
>TRBJ1-5|.|TRBV27|.
TGTGCCAGCAGTCCTGAAGGCCAGGGCAATCAGCCCCAGCATTTT
CASSPEGQGNQPQHF
>TRBJ1-2|once|TRBV4-3|.
TGCGCCAGCAGCCAAGAGTTGCACAGAGCTAACTATGGCTACACCTTC
CASSQELHRANYGYTF
>TRBJ2-2|.|TRBV5-6|.
TGTGCCAGCAGCTTATGGGGCGGGGCCAGGACCGGGGAGCTGTTTTTT
CASSLWGGARTGELFF
>TRBJ2-1|.|TRBV20-1|TRBD1
TGCAGTGCTAGTGGACAGGACTCCTACAATGAGCAGTTCTTC
CSASGQDSYNEQFF
>TRBJ2-5|.|TRBV19|TRBD2
TGTGCCAGTAGTATAAGTCCCGGGACTATCGTGGAGACCCAGTACTTC
CASSISPGTIVETQYF
>TRBJ1-5|.|TRBV27|.
TGTGCCAGCAGGTCCGGGACCACGGGCGGGCAGCCCCAGCATTTT
CASRSGTTGGQPQHF
>TRBJ1-6|.|TRBV25-1|TRBD1
TGTGCCAGTCGGGGGACAGGAGTTTCACCCCTCCACTTT
CASRGTGVSPLHF
>TRBJ2-1|.|TRBV5-1|TRBD1
TGCGCCAGCAGCGCCCGAGCTAAACAGGGGTCCAATGAGCAGTTCTTC
CASSARAKQGSNEQFF
>TRBJ1-1|.|TRBV9|.
TGTGCCAGCAGCGGGAGGGGGAAGGATGAAGCTTTCTTT
CASSGRGKDEAFF
>TRBJ1-1|.|TRBV19|.
TGTGCCAGTAGTAGTTATGTGGTTGCAGGGTTGGGCACTGAAGCTTTCTTT
CASSSYVVAGLGTEAFF